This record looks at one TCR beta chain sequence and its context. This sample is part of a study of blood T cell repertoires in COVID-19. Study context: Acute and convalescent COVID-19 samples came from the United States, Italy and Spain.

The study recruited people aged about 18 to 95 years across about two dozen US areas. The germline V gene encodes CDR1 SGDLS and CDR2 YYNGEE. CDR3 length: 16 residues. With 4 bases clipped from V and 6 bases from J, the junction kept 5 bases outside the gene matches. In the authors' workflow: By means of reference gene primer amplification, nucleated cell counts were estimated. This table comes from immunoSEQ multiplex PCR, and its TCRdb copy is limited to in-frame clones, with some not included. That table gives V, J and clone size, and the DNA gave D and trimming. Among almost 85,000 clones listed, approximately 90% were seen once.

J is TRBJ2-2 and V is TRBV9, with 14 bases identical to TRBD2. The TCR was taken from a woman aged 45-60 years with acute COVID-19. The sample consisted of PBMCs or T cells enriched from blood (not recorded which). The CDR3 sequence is CASSLGTSGSAGELFF. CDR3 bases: TGTGCCAGCAGCCTCGGGACTAGCGGGAGTGCCGGGGAGCTGTTTTTT.